Listed below are T cell receptor beta chains from one sample, sequenced in a study of cytomegalovirus exposure and HLA in healthy donors. The protocol was immunoSEQ multiplex PCR, while the TCRdb copy is restricted to in-frame clones and leaves out a portion. The profile shows 110,000 to 150,000 clones, roughly 80% of them singletons. Sequencing input: PBMCs. These receptor sequences come from a woman between 50 and 59 years old in good health and CMV-seropositive. Each CDR3 is given with its conserved first and last residue. A D gene is named only where the DNA matches it firmly. Only some rows state a clone size, as once, few, many or a class for expanded clones.

j_call	clone_size	d_call	cdr3_length	v_call	cdr3_nt	cdr3_aa
TRBJ1-4	-	-	13	TRBV28	TGTGCCAGCAGACCCGGGACATCGGAAAAACTGTTTTTT	CASRPGTSEKLFF
TRBJ1-1	-	TRBD1	15	TRBV18	TGTGCCAGCTCACCCAGACAGGGGAAAGAGACTGAAGCTTTCTTT	CASSPRQGKETEAFF
TRBJ1-3	-	-	16	TRBV7-9	TGTGCCAGCAGCTACGAGGTGACCGACTCTGGAAACACCATATATTTT	CASSYEVTDSGNTIYF
TRBJ2-7	once	-	15	TRBV5-1	TGCGCCAGCAGGGCCGGAGGGCCCAGCTCCTACGAGCAGTACTTC	CASRAGGPSSYEQYF
TRBJ2-4	-	TRBD2	20	TRBV4-1	TGCGCCAGCAGCCAAGAAAGCGCTAGCGGGGGACCTCTAGCCAAAAACATTCAGTACTTC	CASSQESASGGPLAKNIQYF
TRBJ1-5	-	-	12	TRBV28	TGTGCCAGCGTCAGGGGCAATCAGCCCCAGCATTTT	CASVRGNQPQHF
TRBJ1-5	-	-	15	TRBV6-6	TGTGCCAGCAGTCCGCACTCGACAGAAAGTCAGCCCCAGCATTTT	CASSPHSTESQPQHF
TRBJ2-2	-	-	14	TRBV29-1	TGCAGCGTTCCACACGGGATAAACACCGGGGAGCTGTTTTTT	CSVPHGINTGELFF
TRBJ2-5	-	TRBD1	14	TRBV5-4	TGTGCCAGCAGCGCCGGGACAGACCAAGAGACCCAGTACTTC	CASSAGTDQETQYF
TRBJ1-5	-	-	13	TRBV7-7	TGTGCTAGCAGCTTAAGCAGCAATCAGCCCCAGCATTTT	CASSLSSNQPQHF
TRBJ2-7	-	-	13	TRBV7-2	TGTGCCAGCAGCTTAACAAGCGGTGGTGGGCAGTACTTC	CASSLTSGGGQYF
TRBJ2-2	-	-	15	TRBV6-5	TGTGCCACCGCCAGAGGAGGGACAGCCCACGGGGAGCTGTTTTTT	CATARGGTAHGELFF
TRBJ2-7	-	TRBD2	14	TRBV7-6	TGTGCCAGCAGCGGGGGGAGGGAGTCCTACGAGCAGTACTTC	CASSGGRESYEQYF
TRBJ2-7	-	-	13	TRBV6-5	TGTGCCAGCAGTCCAGGAAACTCCTACGAGCAGTACTTC	CASSPGNSYEQYF
TRBJ1-3	-	-	15	TRBV27	TGTGCCAGCAGTAGCGGCGGATCCTCTGGAAACACCATATATTTT	CASSSGGSSGNTIYF
TRBJ2-7	once	-	12	TRBV28	TGTGCCAGCAGGTCACAGGCCTACGAGCAGTACTTC	CASRSQAYEQYF
TRBJ2-7	-	TRBD1	18	TRBV9	TGTGCCAGCCCGCCTGGGACAGGGGTTCGTACAACAGGCTACGAGCAGTACTTC	CASPPGTGVRTTGYEQYF